Below are 18 T cell receptor beta chains sequenced from a single sample in a study of blood T cell repertoires in COVID-19 (TCRdb year 2020). The library was built by means of the immunoSEQ multiplex PCR assay. This immuneACCESS table, as held by TCRdb, lists in-frame sequences with V and J called but not all clones. Of the missing ones, under half trace to an unresolved V gene in checked studies; the others have no known cause. Recorded for this sample are roughly 200,000 clones; roughly 79% of them occurred a single time. 11% of the sample goes to the ten largest clones. The source material was peripheral blood. These receptors came from a middle-aged woman with COVID-19, enrolled during active disease.

The chain employs TRBV19 and TRBJ1-4, with TRBD1 identical over 10 bases. Germline V gives CDR1 LNHDA, CDR2 SQIVND (reference sequence). J lost 10 bases, V lost 7 bases, and 9 bases had no gene match. This CDR3 comprises 14 residues. DNA of the CDR3: TGTGCCAGTACCGTGACAGGGGGCATCCGAAAACTGTTTTTT. Translated: CASTVTGGIRKLFF.

This clone showed up just once. The chain couples TRBV2 to TRBJ2-3; 8 nucleotides agree with TRBD1. Germline CDR1 is SNHLY and CDR2 is FYNNEI. V was pared by 6 bases and J by 4 bases, with 3 bases of the junction left unmatched. This CDR3 is 13 amino acids long. DNA for the CDR3: TGTGCCAGCAGAGGACAGGGCCCAGATACGCAGTATTTT. Encoded protein: CASRGQGPDTQYF.

The rearrangement uses TRBV7-6 and TRBJ2-7, with no clear D. CDR1 and CDR2 (germline): SGHVS, FNYEAQ. V was cut by 5 bases and J by 2 bases, with 7 bases left in between. The CDR3 covers 12 residues. The CDR3 region is CASSPDTYEQYF. In DNA, the CDR3 is TGTGCCAGCAGCCCCGACACCTACGAGCAGTACTTC.

This clone was counted only a few times. The chain couples TRBV6-5 to TRBJ2-1, with TRBD2 matching over 13 bases. The V gene end was trimmed by 9 bases and the J gene end by 8 bases; junction bases not matched to a gene: 7. The CDR3 totals 14 residues. The V gene's germline CDR1 is MNHEY and CDR2 SVGAGI. The CDR3 is CASRTSGRGDEQFF. CDR3 bases: TGTGCCAGTAGGACTAGCGGGAGAGGCGATGAGCAGTTCTTC.

This chain links TRBV19 with TRBJ2-3; D may be TRBD1 (5 bases). This CDR3 has 12 amino acids. Trimming shortened V by 8 bases and J by 0 bases, and 6 bases separated the two germline ends. Germline V gene data show CDR1 as LNHDA and CDR2 as SQIVND (reference sequence). DNA of the CDR3: TGTGCCAGTCAGGGCAGCACAGATACGCAGTATTTT. Translating gives CASQGSTDTQYF.

The chain links TRBV30 to TRBJ1-1, with no clear D. V shed 3 bases and J shed 1 base, with 9 bases lying between them. The CDR3 runs to 13 residues. The germline CDR1 and CDR2 sequences are GTSNPN and SVGIG (reference sequence). Written as DNA, the CDR3 is TGTGCCTGGAGCCGTAACTCGAACACTGAAGCTTTCTTT. This sequence encodes CAWSRNSNTEAFF.

The V gene is TRBV10-1, the J gene TRBJ1-1; 9 bases fit TRBD1. Per the germline V gene, CDR1 is WNHNN and CDR2 is SYGVQD (reference sequence). V lost 5 bases, J lost 1 base, and 2 bases stayed unmatched. The CDR3 has 14 residues. As DNA, the CDR3 is TGCGCCAGCAGTTCGGGACAGGGGAACACTGAAGCTTTCTTT. Its protein product is CASSSGQGNTEAFF.

V and J are TRBV19 and TRBJ2-3; TRBD2 might be the D (6 bases). Germline CDR1 and CDR2: LNHDA and SQIVND (reference sequence). The CDR3 is 15 residues long. V was cut by 7 bases and J by 1 base, with 15 bases left in between. The CDR3 DNA reads as TGTGCCAGTACCGAAGGGACTCTTCGCACAGATACGCAGTATTTT. Its protein product is CASTEGTLRTDTQYF.

The chain employs TRBV9 and TRBJ2-5; a possible D gene is TRBD2 (6 bases). This CDR3 spans 14 amino acids. Per the germline V gene, CDR1 is SGDLS and CDR2 is YYNGEE. Trimming took off 4 bases at V and 5 bases at J, with 15 bases between the two ends. This chain's CDR3 is CASSPGSSWETQYF. Written as DNA, the CDR3 is TGTGCCAGCAGCCCCGGGAGTTCATGGGAGACCCAGTACTTC.

This chain links TRBV11-2 with TRBJ1-2; 8 bases are a match to TRBD1. Trimming cost V 1 base and J 3 bases; bases outside gene matches: 7. This CDR3 has 16 residues. Germline V CDR1 and CDR2: SGHAT, FQNNGV. CDR3: CASSLARGTGHYGYTF. CDR3 DNA sequence: TGTGCCAGCAGCTTAGCCCGCGGGACAGGACACTATGGCTACACCTTC.

V and J are TRBV7-3 and TRBJ2-3; 8 nucleotides agree with TRBD2. The germline CDR1 and CDR2 sequences are SGHTA and FQGTGA. The CDR3 contains 14 residues. After removal of 4 bases from V and 2 bases from J, the junction contained 2 bases not matched to a gene. CDR3 region: CASSSGLATDTQYF. DNA for the CDR3: TGTGCCAGCAGCTCCGGACTAGCCACAGATACGCAGTATTTT.

The gene calls are TRBV18 and TRBJ2-1; 15 bases match TRBD2. CDR1 is KGHSH, CDR2 LQKENI, per germline. V was clipped by 2 bases and J by 4 bases; unmatched bases: 6. The CDR3 extends over 18 amino acids. CDR3 nucleotide sequence: TGTGCCAGCTCACCAACTCGGACTAGCGGGGGGGTATACAATGAGCAGTTCTTC. Translated: CASSPTRTSGGVYNEQFF.

The V gene is TRBV4-1, the J gene TRBJ1-3, with TRBD1 matching over 10 bases. CDR3 length: 17 amino acids. CDR1 and CDR2 from the germline V gene are MGHRA and YSYEKL. The trim removed 1 base at V and 8 bases at J, leaving 11 bases unmatched. The DNA for the CDR3 is TGCGCCAGCAGCCAAGGCCGATCCGGGACAGGGGCATACACCATATATTTT. Translating gives CASSQGRSGTGAYTIYF.

The rearrangement uses TRBV6-5 and TRBJ2-1; TRBD1 might be the D (6 bases). V lost 4 bases and J 10 bases, leaving 11 bases between the germline ends. This CDR3 contains 12 residues. Looked up from germline, CDR1 is MNHEY and CDR2 is SVGAGI. The CDR3 here is CASSSPQGEQFF. CDR3 nucleotides: TGTGCCAGCAGTTCCCCCCAGGGGGAGCAGTTCTTC.

J is TRBJ2-5 and V is TRBV7-3; D is ambiguous. The CDR3 is 13 residues long. The ends were cut back, 5 bases at V and 4 bases at J, with 11 bases in the middle. CDR1 is SGHTA and CDR2 is FQGTGA in the germline V gene. The CDR3 sequence is CASSKYGAETQYF. The CDR3 DNA reads as TGTGCCAGCAGCAAATACGGAGCAGAGACCCAGTACTTC.

The chain joins TRBV15 to TRBJ1-5, with no clear D. Trimming shortened V by 7 bases and J by 4 bases, and 11 bases separated the two germline ends. CDR1 is LNHNV and CDR2 is YYDKDF in the germline V gene (reference sequence). The CDR3 loop spans 13 amino acids. CDR3 region: CATTTGINQPQHF. DNA for the CDR3: TGTGCCACCACCACGGGGATTAATCAGCCCCAGCATTTT.

In this sample, this clone turned up a few times. The V gene is TRBV28, the J gene TRBJ1-6; D unresolved. Germline CDR1 MDHEN, CDR2 SYDVKM. Trimming shortened V by 6 bases and J by 7 bases, and 7 bases separated the two germline ends. The CDR3 covers 12 residues. The DNA for the CDR3 is TGTGCCAGCAGGGAGGTGAATTCACCCCTCCACTTT. Its protein is CASREVNSPLHF.

This clone appeared a few times. J is TRBJ1-2 and V is TRBV19; D is ambiguous. CDR1 is LNHDA, CDR2 SQIVND, per germline (reference sequence). The V end lost 9 bases, the J end lost 7 bases, and 18 bases lay between the germline ends. The CDR3 covers 13 residues. For the CDR3, the DNA is TGTGCCAGAATTAGCAGGTTCGAGGGTGGCTACACCTTC. It yields the protein CARISRFEGGYTF.